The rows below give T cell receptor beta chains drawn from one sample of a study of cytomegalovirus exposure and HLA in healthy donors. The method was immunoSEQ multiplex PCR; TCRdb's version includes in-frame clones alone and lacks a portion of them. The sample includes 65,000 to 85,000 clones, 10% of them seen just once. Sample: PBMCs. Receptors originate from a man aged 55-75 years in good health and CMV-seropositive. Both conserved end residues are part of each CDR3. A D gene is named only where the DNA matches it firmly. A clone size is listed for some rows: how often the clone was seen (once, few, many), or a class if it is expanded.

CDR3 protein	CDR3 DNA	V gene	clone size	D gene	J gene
CASSKGGTSIKSYNEQFF	TGCGCCAGCAGTAAGGGCGGGACGTCTATTAAATCCTACAATGAGCAGTTCTTC	TRBV5-1	.	.	TRBJ2-1
CASSFVGYTF	TGTGCCAGCAGTTTCGTTGGCTACACCTTC	TRBV28	few	.	TRBJ1-2
CASSSFISTGGELFF	TGTGCCAGCTCCTCTTTCATTTCCACCGGCGGGGAGCTGTTTTTT	TRBV6-5	few	.	TRBJ2-2
CASSLWTGQYEQYF	TGCGCCAGCAGCTTGTGGACAGGCCAATACGAGCAGTACTTC	TRBV5-1	.	TRBD1	TRBJ2-7
CASISDGTGLNGYTF	TGTGCCAGCATATCTGACGGGACAGGCTTAAATGGCTACACCTTC	TRBV28	few	TRBD1	TRBJ1-2
CASLDTTAGNTEAFF	TGTGCCAGTCTGGACACCACGGCTGGAAACACTGAAGCTTTCTTT	TRBV6-6	few	.	TRBJ1-1
CASSQGLGWYF	TGTGCCAGCAGCCAAGGACTGGGGTGGTACTTC	TRBV5-4	.	.	TRBJ2-7
CAWAAGNTEAFF	TGTGCCTGGGCGGCCGGGAACACTGAAGCTTTCTTT	TRBV30	.	.	TRBJ1-1
CASSPTPQGARQPQHF	TGCGCCAGCAGCCCAACACCACAGGGGGCAAGACAGCCCCAGCATTTT	TRBV5-1	.	TRBD1	TRBJ1-5
CASRFGQATNYGYTF	TGCGCCAGCAGATTTGGACAGGCGACTAACTATGGCTACACCTTC	TRBV5-1	few	TRBD1	TRBJ1-2
CASSLVTGTGYEKLFF	TGTGCCAGCAGCTTAGTCACCGGGACAGGGTATGAAAAACTGTTTTTT	TRBV11-2	.	TRBD1	TRBJ1-4
CASSSTTGNHEQYF	TGCGCCAGCAGCTCAACGACAGGGAACCACGAGCAGTACTTC	TRBV5-1	few	TRBD1	TRBJ2-7
CASSNGRGIENYGYTF	TGTGCCAGTAGTAATGGCAGGGGGATAGAGAACTATGGCTACACCTTC	TRBV19	few	TRBD1	TRBJ1-2
CASSLLTGTGGSGNTIYF	TGTGCCAGCAGCTTACTGACCGGGACAGGGGGCTCTGGAAACACCATATATTTT	TRBV7-9	.	TRBD1	TRBJ1-3
CASSRAGGEKLFF	TGTGCCAGCAGTCGAGCGGGGGGTGAAAAACTGTTTTTT	TRBV28	.	.	TRBJ1-4
CASSQGDSTFSTDTQYF	TGTGCCAGCAGTCAAGGGGACTCGACATTTAGCACAGATACGCAGTATTTT	TRBV6-1	once	.	TRBJ2-3
CASSPGQGSYNEQFF	TGTGCCAGCAGCCCCGGGCAGGGCTCCTACAATGAGCAGTTCTTC	TRBV28	few	.	TRBJ2-1
CASSFLAWPYF	TGTGCCAGCAGCTTTTTAGCCTGGCCATATTTT	TRBV11-2	.	.	TRBJ2-3
CAISGGGPETQYF	TGTGCCATCAGTGGGGGGGGCCCAGAGACCCAGTACTTC	TRBV10-3	few	.	TRBJ2-5
CAWSERDSGHTDTQYF	TGTGCCTGGAGTGAGAGGGATAGCGGCCACACAGATACGCAGTATTTT	TRBV30	few	.	TRBJ2-3
CAWSLPGQYNQPQHF	TGTGCCTGGAGTCTACCGGGACAGTACAATCAGCCCCAGCATTTT	TRBV30	.	TRBD1	TRBJ1-5
CASGRGTEAFF	TGTGCCAGCGGGAGGGGCACTGAAGCTTTCTTT	TRBV2	.	.	TRBJ1-1
CASSQAGPPEQGNTEAFF	TGTGCCAGCAGCCAAGCAGGGCCCCCCGAGCAAGGGAACACTGAAGCTTTCTTT	TRBV14	few	.	TRBJ1-1
CASTGPGQGWSDTQYF	TGTGCCAGCACGGGACCGGGACAGGGTTGGTCCGATACGCAGTATTTT	TRBV7-9	.	TRBD1	TRBJ2-3
CASSLLLSSTDTQYF	TGCGCCAGCAGCCTGTTACTCTCTAGCACAGATACGCAGTATTTT	TRBV5-1	many	.	TRBJ2-3
CASSFFQGVDTIYF	TGTGCCAGCAGTTTTTTCCAGGGGGTGGACACCATATATTTT	TRBV28	few	TRBD1	TRBJ1-3
CASSPRGQLNTEAFF	TGTGCCAGCAGCCCTAGGGGACAGTTGAACACTGAAGCTTTCTTT	TRBV7-8	few	TRBD1	TRBJ1-1
CAWGKGTGTNQPQHF	TGTGCCTGGGGGAAAGGGACAGGGACCAATCAGCCCCAGCATTTT	TRBV30	few	TRBD1	TRBJ1-5
CASSLQGAETQYF	TGTGCCAGCAGCTTACAGGGGGCAGAGACCCAGTACTTC	TRBV11-3	.	TRBD1	TRBJ2-5
CSAGRTGTITF	TGCAGTGCTGGTCGGACAGGGACGATCACCTTC	TRBV20-1	.	TRBD1	TRBJ1-2
CASSPGQGRRGYTF	TGTGCCAGCAGCCCGGGACAGGGACGACGCGGCTACACCTTC	TRBV5-6	few	TRBD1	TRBJ1-2
CASSIGTQVLGEQYF	TGTGCCAGTAGTATTGGGACACAGGTCCTTGGGGAGCAGTACTTC	TRBV19	.	.	TRBJ2-7
CASNFPPGTEAFF	TGTGCCAGCAATTTCCCCCCCGGCACTGAAGCTTTCTTT	TRBV5-8	.	.	TRBJ1-1
CASNAGYTEAFF	TGTGCCAGCAACGCAGGGTATACTGAAGCTTTCTTT	TRBV6-1	few	.	TRBJ1-1
CASSPRTGSTEAFF	TGTGCCAGCAGCCCAAGGACAGGGAGCACTGAAGCTTTCTTT	TRBV7-9	few	TRBD1	TRBJ1-1
CASSQGEAGQPQHF	TGTGCCAGCAGCCAAGGCGAAGCAGGTCAGCCCCAGCATTTT	TRBV14	.	.	TRBJ1-5
CSVLRGYEAFF	TGCAGCGTGCTTAGGGGGTATGAAGCTTTCTTT	TRBV29-1	.	.	TRBJ1-1
CASSGQDWLSGNTIYF	TGTGCCAGTAGCGGACAGGATTGGCTCTCTGGAAACACCATATATTTT	TRBV19	few	TRBD1	TRBJ1-3
CASSLGGTGKGTEAFF	TGTGCCAGCAGCTTAGGCGGGACAGGGAAAGGCACTGAAGCTTTCTTT	TRBV7-9	few	TRBD1	TRBJ1-1
CASSDPRTSIEQFF	TGTGCCAGCAGCGATCCTCGGACTAGCATTGAGCAGTTCTTC	TRBV6-1	few	TRBD2	TRBJ2-1
CASSVGLYNEQFF	TGTGCCAGCAGCGTAGGACTATACAATGAGCAGTTCTTC	TRBV5-4	.	.	TRBJ2-1
CSVQTGSNYGYTF	TGCAGCGTCCAGACAGGGTCTAACTATGGCTACACCTTC	TRBV29-1	.	TRBD1	TRBJ1-2
CASRAGTSGTGELFF	TGCGCCAGCAGGGCCGGGACTAGCGGGACCGGGGAGCTGTTTTTT	TRBV5-1	few	TRBD2	TRBJ2-2
CASSSNRDKVYEQYF	TGTGCCAGCAGCTCCAACCGGGACAAGGTCTACGAGCAGTACTTC	TRBV11-2	few	.	TRBJ2-7
CASSFPGQVISGNTIYF	TGTGCCAGCAGCTTCCCGGGACAAGTGATCTCTGGAAACACCATATATTTT	TRBV7-3	.	.	TRBJ1-3
CASSLLAGDTGELFF	TGTGCCAGCAGCTTACTAGCGGGGGACACCGGGGAGCTGTTTTTT	TRBV7-3	.	TRBD2	TRBJ2-2
CASSYRSSDTQYF	TGTGCCAGCAGTTACCGGAGCTCAGATACGCAGTATTTT	TRBV6-6	.	.	TRBJ2-3
CASSHSLEKLFF	TGTGCCAGCAGTCACTCCTTGGAAAAACTGTTTTTT	TRBV7-9	.	.	TRBJ1-4
CAWSVVVSTEAFF	TGTGCCTGGAGTGTGGTGGTGAGCACTGAAGCTTTCTTT	TRBV30	few	.	TRBJ1-1
CASSSGQGAGEKLFF	TGTGCCAGCAGTTCCGGACAGGGGGCGGGGGAAAAACTGTTTTTT	TRBV28	.	TRBD1	TRBJ1-4
CASSQDHGQSQETQYF	TGCGCCAGCAGCCAAGATCACGGACAGAGTCAAGAGACCCAGTACTTC	TRBV4-1	few	.	TRBJ2-5